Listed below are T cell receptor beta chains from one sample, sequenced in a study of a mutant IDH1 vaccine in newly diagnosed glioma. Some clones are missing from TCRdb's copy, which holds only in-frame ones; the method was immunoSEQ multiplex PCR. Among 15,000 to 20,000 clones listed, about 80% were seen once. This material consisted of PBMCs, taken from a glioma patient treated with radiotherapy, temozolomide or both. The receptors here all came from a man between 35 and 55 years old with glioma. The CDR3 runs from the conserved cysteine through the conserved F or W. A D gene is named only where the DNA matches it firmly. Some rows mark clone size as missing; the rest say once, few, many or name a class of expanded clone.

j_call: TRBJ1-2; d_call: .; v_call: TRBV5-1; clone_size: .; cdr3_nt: TGCGCCAGCAGCCCCGAGGGAGTTTATGGCTACACCTTC; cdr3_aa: CASSPEGVYGYTF
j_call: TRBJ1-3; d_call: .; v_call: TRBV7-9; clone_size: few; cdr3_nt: TGTGCCAGCAGCTTAGCATTGATGGGCTCTGGAAACACCATATATTTT; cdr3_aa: CASSLALMGSGNTIYF
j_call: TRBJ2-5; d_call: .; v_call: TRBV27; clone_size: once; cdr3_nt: TGTGCCAGCAGTCGAGGGGGGCGGGAGACCCAGTACTTC; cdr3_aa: CASSRGGRETQYF
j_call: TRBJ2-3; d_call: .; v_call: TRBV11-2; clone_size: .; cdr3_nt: TGTGCCAGCAGCCTTAACGCGGAGCGGCAGTATTTT; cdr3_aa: CASSLNAERQYF
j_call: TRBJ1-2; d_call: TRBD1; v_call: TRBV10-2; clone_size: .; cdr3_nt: TGCGCCAGCAAGGATACCGGGACAGCCTATGGCTACACCTTC; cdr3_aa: CASKDTGTAYGYTF
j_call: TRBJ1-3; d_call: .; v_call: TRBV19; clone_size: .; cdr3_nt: TGTGCCAGTAGTGTTGGGAGCTCTGGAAACACCATATATTTT; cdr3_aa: CASSVGSSGNTIYF
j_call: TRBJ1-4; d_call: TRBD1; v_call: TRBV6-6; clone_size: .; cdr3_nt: TGTGCCAGCAGAACTCAGGGGGGGGATGAAAAACTGTTTTTT; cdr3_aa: CASRTQGGDEKLFF
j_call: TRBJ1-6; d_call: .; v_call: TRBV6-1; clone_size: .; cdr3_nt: TGTGCCAGCAGTGAGCCGACAGGATATAATTCACCCCTCCACTTT; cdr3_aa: CASSEPTGYNSPLHF
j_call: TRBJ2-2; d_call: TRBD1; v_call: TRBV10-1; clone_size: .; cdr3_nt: TGCGCCAGCAGTGACTATCAGGGGGCTGTCACCGGGGAGCTGTTTTTT; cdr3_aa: CASSDYQGAVTGELFF
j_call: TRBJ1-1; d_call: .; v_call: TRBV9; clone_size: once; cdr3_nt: TGTGCCAGCAGCGTTCGGGCAGAGAACACTGAAGCTTTCTTT; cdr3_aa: CASSVRAENTEAFF
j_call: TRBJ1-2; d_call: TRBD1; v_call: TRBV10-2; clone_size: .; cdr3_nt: TGCGCCAGCGGGGATGGGGGACAGGGGGGAAAGGGCTACACCTTC; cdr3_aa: CASGDGGQGGKGYTF
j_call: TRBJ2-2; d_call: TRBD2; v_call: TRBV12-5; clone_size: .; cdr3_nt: TGTGCTAGTGGTTTGGCAACTAGCGGGAGGGGGAACACCGGGGAGCTGTTTTTT; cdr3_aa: CASGLATSGRGNTGELFF
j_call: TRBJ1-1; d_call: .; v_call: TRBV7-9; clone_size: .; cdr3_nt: TGTGCCAGCAGCTTCGACACTGAAGCTTTCTTT; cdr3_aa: CASSFDTEAFF
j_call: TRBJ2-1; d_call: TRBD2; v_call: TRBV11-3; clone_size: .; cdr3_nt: TGTGCCAGCAGGCAACCGGGACTAGTGAACAATGAGCAGTTCTTC; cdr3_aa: CASRQPGLVNNEQFF
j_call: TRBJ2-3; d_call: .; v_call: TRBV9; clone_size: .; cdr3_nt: TGTGCCAGCAGCGCCGGGTTGGCGGGGCCAGATACGCAGTATTTT; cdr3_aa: CASSAGLAGPDTQYF
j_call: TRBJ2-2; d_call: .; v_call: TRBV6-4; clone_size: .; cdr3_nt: TGTGCCAGCAGTGACGGGGACCACACCGGGGAGCTGTTTTTT; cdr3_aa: CASSDGDHTGELFF
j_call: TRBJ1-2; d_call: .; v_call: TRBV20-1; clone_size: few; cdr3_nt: TGCAGTGCTTTCGTTTATGGCTACACCTTC; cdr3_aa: CSAFVYGYTF
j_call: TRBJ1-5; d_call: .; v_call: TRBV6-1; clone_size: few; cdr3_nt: TGTGCCAGCAGTGCCGGGAATAGCAATCAGCCCCAGCATTTT; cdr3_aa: CASSAGNSNQPQHF
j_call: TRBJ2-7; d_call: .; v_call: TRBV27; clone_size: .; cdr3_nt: TGTGCCAGCAGACCTGGAGGCAGCGAGCAGTACTTC; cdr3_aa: CASRPGGSEQYF
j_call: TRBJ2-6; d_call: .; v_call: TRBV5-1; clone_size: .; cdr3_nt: TGCGCCAGCAGCCCTCCCCTGACGGCGTCCTCTGGGGCCAACGTCCTGACTTTC; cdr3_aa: CASSPPLTASSGANVLTF
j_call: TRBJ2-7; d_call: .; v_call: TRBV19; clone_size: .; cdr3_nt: TGTGCCAGTAGAACCCAACAGAGCTCCTACGAGCAGTACTTC; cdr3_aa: CASRTQQSSYEQYF
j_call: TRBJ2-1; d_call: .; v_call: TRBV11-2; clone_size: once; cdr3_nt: TGTGCCAGCAGCCTAGTCCAGATTGGGGGACCTTACAATGAGCAGTTCTTC; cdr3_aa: CASSLVQIGGPYNEQFF
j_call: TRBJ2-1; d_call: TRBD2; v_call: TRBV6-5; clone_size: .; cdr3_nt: TGTGCCAGCAGTTACGCCTTGACTAGCGGGAGGGCCGGGTTGGTCTTC; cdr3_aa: CASSYALTSGRAGLVF
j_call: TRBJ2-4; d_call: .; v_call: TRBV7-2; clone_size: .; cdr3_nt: TGTGCCAGCAGCCGAACAGGGGGAGGGGGCCTAAACATTCAGTACTTC; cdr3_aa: CASSRTGGGGLNIQYF
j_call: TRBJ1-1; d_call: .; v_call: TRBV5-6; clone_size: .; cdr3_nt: TGTGCCAGCAGCTTGGATCCGGTTAACACTGAAGCTTTCTTT; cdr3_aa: CASSLDPVNTEAFF
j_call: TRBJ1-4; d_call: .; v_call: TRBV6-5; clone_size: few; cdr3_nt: TGTGCCAGCGGATCGTATCCAACTAATGAAAAACTGTTTTTT; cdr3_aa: CASGSYPTNEKLFF
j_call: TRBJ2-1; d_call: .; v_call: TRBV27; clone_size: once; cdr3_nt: TGTGCCAGCAGGATCTGGCAGGGTGACAATGAGCAGTTCTTC; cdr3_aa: CASRIWQGDNEQFF
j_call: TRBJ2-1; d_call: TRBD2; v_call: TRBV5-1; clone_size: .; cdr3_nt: TGCGCCAGCAGTCTTAGACTAGCGGGGCGGAATGAGCAGTTCTTC; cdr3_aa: CASSLRLAGRNEQFF
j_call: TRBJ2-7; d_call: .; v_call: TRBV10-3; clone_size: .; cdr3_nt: TGTGCCATCTCGGACAGTTACGAGCAGTACTTC; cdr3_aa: CAISDSYEQYF
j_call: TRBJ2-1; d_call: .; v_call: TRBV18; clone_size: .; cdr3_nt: TGTGCCAGCTCACCAGCGATGGCGGGACACCCTTTGGATGAGCAGTTCTTC; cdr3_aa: CASSPAMAGHPLDEQFF
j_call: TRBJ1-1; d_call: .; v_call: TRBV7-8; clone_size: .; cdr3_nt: TGTGCCAGCAGCTATGGACATATTGGTTTGAACACTGAAGCTTTCTTT; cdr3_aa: CASSYGHIGLNTEAFF
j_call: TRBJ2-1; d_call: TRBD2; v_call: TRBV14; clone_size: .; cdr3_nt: TGTGCCAGCAGCCAAAGGTCACTAGCGGGAGTAGATGAGCAGTTCTTC; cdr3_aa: CASSQRSLAGVDEQFF
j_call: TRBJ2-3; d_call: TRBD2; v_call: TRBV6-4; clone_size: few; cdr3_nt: TGTGCCAGCAGTGACCAGGGGACTAGCGGTTACGATACGCAGTATTTT; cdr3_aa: CASSDQGTSGYDTQYF
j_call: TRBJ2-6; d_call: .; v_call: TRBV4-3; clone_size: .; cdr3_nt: TGCGCCAGCAGCCAAGAGCTGGGGACTGGGGCCAACGTCCTGACTTTC; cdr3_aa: CASSQELGTGANVLTF
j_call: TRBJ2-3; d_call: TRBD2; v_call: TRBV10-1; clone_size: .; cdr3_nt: TGCGCCAGCATTCCAGGGACTAGCGGGACCTGCCAGGGGTACGCAGATACGCAGTATTTT; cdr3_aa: CASIPGTSGTCQGYADTQYF
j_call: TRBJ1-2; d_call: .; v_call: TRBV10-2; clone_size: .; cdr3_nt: TGCGCCAGCACCCCGGCGGGCCTAGCTAACTATGGCTACACCTTC; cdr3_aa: CASTPAGLANYGYTF
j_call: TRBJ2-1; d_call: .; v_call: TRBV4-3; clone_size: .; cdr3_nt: TGCGCCAGCAGCCAAGAACCTCAGGGGGGGGGCTCCTACAATGAGCAGTTCTTC; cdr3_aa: CASSQEPQGGGSYNEQFF
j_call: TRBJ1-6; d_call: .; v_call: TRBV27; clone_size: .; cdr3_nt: TGTGCCAGCGGATTTCAGAGCTCCTATAATTCACCCCTCCACTTT; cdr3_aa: CASGFQSSYNSPLHF
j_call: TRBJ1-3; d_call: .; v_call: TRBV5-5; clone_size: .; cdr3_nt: TGTGCCAGCAGACGGACTGAGAATCCTGGAAACACCATATATTTT; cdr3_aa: CASRRTENPGNTIYF
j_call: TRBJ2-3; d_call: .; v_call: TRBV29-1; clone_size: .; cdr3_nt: TGCAGCGTTGGACAGGTTCCTGGGAGGGATACGCAGTATTTT; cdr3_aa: CSVGQVPGRDTQYF
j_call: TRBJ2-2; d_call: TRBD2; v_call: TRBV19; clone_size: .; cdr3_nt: TGTGCCAGTAGTACTAGCGGGAGGGGTACCGGGGAGCTGTTTTTT; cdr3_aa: CASSTSGRGTGELFF
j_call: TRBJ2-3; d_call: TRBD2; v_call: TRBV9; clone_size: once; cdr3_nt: TGTGCCAGCAGCGTAGGGGCGGGAGGAAGAGTAGGTACGCAGTATTTT; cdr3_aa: CASSVGAGGRVGTQYF
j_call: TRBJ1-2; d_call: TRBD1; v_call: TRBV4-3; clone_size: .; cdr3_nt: TGCGCCAGCAGCCCCGGGACAGAACAAGGCTACACCTTC; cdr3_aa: CASSPGTEQGYTF
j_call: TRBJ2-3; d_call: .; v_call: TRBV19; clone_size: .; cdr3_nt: TGTGCCAGCACCGGGATAGGCCGCACAGATACGCAGTATTTT; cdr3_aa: CASTGIGRTDTQYF
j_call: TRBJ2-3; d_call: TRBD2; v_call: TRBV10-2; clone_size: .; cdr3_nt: TGCGCCAGCAGGAGAGGACTAGCGGGAGGAAGCACAGATACGCAGTATTTT; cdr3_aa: CASRRGLAGGSTDTQYF
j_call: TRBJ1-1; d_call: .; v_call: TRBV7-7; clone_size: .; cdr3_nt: TGTGCCAGCAGCTCGGGACCTAACACTGAAGCTTTCTTT; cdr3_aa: CASSSGPNTEAFF
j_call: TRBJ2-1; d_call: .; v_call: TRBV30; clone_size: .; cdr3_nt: TGTGCCTGGATGGACTTCTACAATGAGCAGTTCTTC; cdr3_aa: CAWMDFYNEQFF
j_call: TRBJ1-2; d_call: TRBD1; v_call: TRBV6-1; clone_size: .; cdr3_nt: TGTGCCAGCGGAAGACAGGGGAATAACGGCTACACCTTC; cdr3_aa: CASGRQGNNGYTF
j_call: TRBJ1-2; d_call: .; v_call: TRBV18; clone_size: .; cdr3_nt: TGTGCCAGCTCACCCCCGGTGGGGGGCTACACCTTC; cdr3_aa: CASSPPVGGYTF
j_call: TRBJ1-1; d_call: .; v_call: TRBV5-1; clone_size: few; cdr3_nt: TGCGCCAGCAGCTTGTTGCGGGCAGGAATAAATGAAGCTTTCTTT; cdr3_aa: CASSLLRAGINEAFF
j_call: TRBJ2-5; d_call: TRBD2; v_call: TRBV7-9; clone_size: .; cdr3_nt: TGTGCCAGCAGCTTAGGGCTAGCGGAATCCCAAGAGACCCAGTACTTC; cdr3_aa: CASSLGLAESQETQYF
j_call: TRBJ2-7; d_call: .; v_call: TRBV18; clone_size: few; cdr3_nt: TGTGCCAGCTCACCAGGGGAGTCAGGTGAGCAGTACTTC; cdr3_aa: CASSPGESGEQYF
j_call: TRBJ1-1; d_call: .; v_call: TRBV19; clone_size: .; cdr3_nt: TGTGCCAGTAGTTTCGGGGAGAGCACTGAAGCTTTCTTT; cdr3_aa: CASSFGESTEAFF
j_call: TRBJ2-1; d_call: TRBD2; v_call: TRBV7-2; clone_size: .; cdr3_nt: TGTGCCAGCAGCTTAAGTAGCGGGAGGGTCGGATTCTTC; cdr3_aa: CASSLSSGRVGFF
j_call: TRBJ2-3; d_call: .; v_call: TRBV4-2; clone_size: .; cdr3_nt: TGTGCCAGCAGCCAAGGTCAGGTAGCGGAGAGGGGGTACACAGATACGCAGTATTTT; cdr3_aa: CASSQGQVAERGYTDTQYF
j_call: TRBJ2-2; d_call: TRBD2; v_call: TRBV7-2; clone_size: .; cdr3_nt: TGTGCCAGCAGCCTCGGACTAGCGGGAGGTAACACCGGGGAGCTGTTTTTT; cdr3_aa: CASSLGLAGGNTGELFF
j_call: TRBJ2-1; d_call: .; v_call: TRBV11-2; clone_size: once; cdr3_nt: TGTGCCAGCAGCTTAGATGTAAGGTCTCAGAATGAGCAGTTCTTC; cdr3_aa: CASSLDVRSQNEQFF
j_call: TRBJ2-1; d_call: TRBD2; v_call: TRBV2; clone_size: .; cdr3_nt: TGTGCCAGCAGTGTGATCCGGACTAGTGACAATGAGCAGTTCTTC; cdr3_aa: CASSVIRTSDNEQFF
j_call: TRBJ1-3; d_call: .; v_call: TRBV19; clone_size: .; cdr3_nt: TGTGCCAGTAGTATCTCCTCTGGAAACACCATATATTTT; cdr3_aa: CASSISSGNTIYF